The 2 T cell receptor beta chains in this list originate from one sample, sequenced in a study of blood T cell repertoires in COVID-19. The table came from immunoSEQ multiplex PCR; TCRdb's copy has only in-frame clones and leaves some out. The sample shows approximately 250,000 clones, around 89% of them seen only once. The sample was PBMCs or T cells enriched from blood (not recorded which). These receptors originate from a woman aged 40 to 50 with acute COVID-19.

V and J are TRBV10-1 and TRBJ2-1; 9 positions agree with TRBD1. The trim removed 6 bases at V and 2 bases at J, leaving 5 bases unmatched. The CDR3 has 15 amino acids. Germline loops: CDR1 WNHNN, CDR2 SYGVQD (reference sequence). The CDR3: CASSPGQGTYNEQFF. As DNA, the CDR3 is TGCGCCAGCAGCCCGGGACAGGGAACCTACAATGAGCAGTTCTTC.

The chain has TRBV9 and TRBJ1-5, with 8 bases lining up with TRBD1. CDR1 is SGDLS, CDR2 YYNGEE, per germline. CDR3 size: 14 residues. Trimming took 3 bases from V and 4 from J; bases not matched to a gene: 3. CDR3 nucleotide sequence: TGTGCCAGCAGCGCAGACAGGGGAAATCAGCCCCAGCATTTT. Translated: CASSADRGNQPQHF.